This T cell receptor (beta chain) was identified during a study of cytotoxic CD8 clonotypes in ibrutinib-treated CLL. Background on the study: Results showed some 24 partial and 2 complete responses; following median about 68 months, around 15 remained remitted, roughly twelve advanced. Treatment had run for a median 12 months, range 6 to 36, when response samples were taken. General observations from the study: A rise in clonality was seen at ibrutinib response, and a fall back toward baseline was seen at progression.

By share, this clone ranks as medium-sized. Its specificity is not known. Target depth was 1 in 200,000 to 1 in 1 million T cells, about 10x per clonotype. Using immunoSEQ multiplex PCR, the repertoire was profiled, and TCRdb retains in-frame clones only, with some absent. The sample contains tens of thousands of clones, 70% to 75% of which appear only once. CDR3 length: 13 residues. Trimming shortened V by 6 bases and J by 6 bases, and 11 bases separated the two germline ends. In germline, CDR1 is MNHNY, CDR2 SVGAGI (reference sequence). The chain recombines TRBV6-6 with TRBJ2-2; a possible D gene is TRBD1 (6 bases). Source: PBMCs, taken at disease progression, from a patient treated with ibrutinib. The source is a human donor with chronic lymphocytic leukemia. The CDR3 here is CASSSDSPGELFF. The CDR3 region has the DNA TGTGCCAGCAGCTCGGACAGTCCCGGGGAGCTGTTTTTT.